These T cell receptor beta chains were read from a single sample in a study of blood T cells in healthy people across ages. TCRdb re-called the 5' RACE reads with MiXCR, one entry per CDR3 protein. The top ten clones hold around 4% of a sample with about 1.5 million distinct CDR3 sequences, under 55% of them seen once. The sequenced material came from blood. These receptors came from a young woman in good health. Both conserved end residues are part of each CDR3. Fields, in order: D gene, V gene, clone size, J gene, CDR3 DNA, CDR3 protein. The D gene is left open where the match is weak. Expanded clones get a size class; other rows say once, few or many, or leave the size out.

d_gene: -; v_gene: TRBV21-1; abundance: many; j_gene: TRBJ2-1; CDR3nt: TGTGCCAGCAGCAAAGGGAAGGGTCTTCCAAATGAGCAGTTCTTC; CDR3aa: CASSKGKGLPNEQFF
d_gene: -; v_gene: TRBV30; abundance: -; j_gene: TRBJ1-5; CDR3nt: TGTGCCTGGAGACGAACAGGGCGGAATCAGCCCCAGCATTTT; CDR3aa: CAWRRTGRNQPQHF
d_gene: -; v_gene: TRBV7-2; abundance: many; j_gene: TRBJ2-1; CDR3nt: TGTGCCAGCAGCCCCACGAAGGGAGAGCAGTTCTTC; CDR3aa: CASSPTKGEQFF
d_gene: TRBD1; v_gene: TRBV20-1; abundance: -; j_gene: TRBJ1-2; CDR3nt: TGCAGTGCTCCAGACAGGGGGCGAAGTTCCAACTATGGCTACACCTTC; CDR3aa: CSAPDRGRSSNYGYTF
d_gene: -; v_gene: TRBV19; abundance: -; j_gene: TRBJ2-1; CDR3nt: TGTGCCAGTAGTATAGCCACGGGCCTGTTCGATGAGCAGTTCTTC; CDR3aa: CASSIATGLFDEQFF
d_gene: TRBD1; v_gene: TRBV7-2; abundance: -; j_gene: TRBJ1-1; CDR3nt: TGTGCCAGCAGCTTGCAGTCGCAGGGGGCTAGCACTGAAGCTTTCTTT; CDR3aa: CASSLQSQGASTEAFF
d_gene: -; v_gene: TRBV6-6; abundance: few; j_gene: TRBJ2-3; CDR3nt: TGTGCCAGCACCAGGACTGTGGTTGGCACAGATACGCAGTATTTT; CDR3aa: CASTRTVVGTDTQYF
d_gene: TRBD1; v_gene: TRBV20-1; abundance: -; j_gene: TRBJ2-3; CDR3nt: TGCAGTGCGCGGGACAGGAGAAGCACAGATACGCAGTATTTT; CDR3aa: CSARDRRSTDTQYF
d_gene: TRBD2; v_gene: TRBV10-3; abundance: few; j_gene: TRBJ2-7; CDR3nt: TGTGCCATCAGTGACCTTAAAGCGGGGGTCTCCGAGCAGTACTTC; CDR3aa: CAISDLKAGVSEQYF
d_gene: -; v_gene: TRBV5-1; abundance: -; j_gene: TRBJ1-1; CDR3nt: TGCGCCAGCAGGTTTTCGGGCACTGAAGCTTTCTTT; CDR3aa: CASRFSGTEAFF
d_gene: -; v_gene: TRBV6-1; abundance: -; j_gene: TRBJ2-7; CDR3nt: TGTGCCAGCAGTGAAAGGGGCAGTACTCTATCCGAGCAGTACTTC; CDR3aa: CASSERGSTLSEQYF
d_gene: -; v_gene: TRBV18; abundance: few; j_gene: TRBJ1-5; CDR3nt: TGTGCCAGCTCAACGGGCCGAGGGGATCAGCCCCAGCATTTT; CDR3aa: CASSTGRGDQPQHF
d_gene: -; v_gene: TRBV15; abundance: -; j_gene: TRBJ2-3; CDR3nt: TGTGCCACCAGCAGAGACCGGGGTGGAGCTACGCAGTATTTT; CDR3aa: CATSRDRGGATQYF
d_gene: -; v_gene: TRBV29-1; abundance: few; j_gene: TRBJ1-2; CDR3nt: TGCAGCGTTGAAGATCGGCTGGCCCCCTATGGCTACACCTTC; CDR3aa: CSVEDRLAPYGYTF
d_gene: -; v_gene: TRBV7-2; abundance: few; j_gene: TRBJ2-5; CDR3nt: TGTGCCAGCAGCTTAGCGATAAGCGGGTCGGAGACCCAGTACTTC; CDR3aa: CASSLAISGSETQYF
d_gene: -; v_gene: TRBV7-2; abundance: few; j_gene: TRBJ1-2; CDR3nt: TGTGCCAGCAGCCTTTCCGGGTCACAGGGCTATGGCTACACCTTC; CDR3aa: CASSLSGSQGYGYTF
d_gene: TRBD1; v_gene: TRBV7-9; abundance: -; j_gene: TRBJ1-1; CDR3nt: TGTGCCAGCAGAAACGACAGGGGAAACACTGAAGCTTTCTTT; CDR3aa: CASRNDRGNTEAFF
d_gene: -; v_gene: TRBV12-3/TRBV12-4; abundance: many; j_gene: TRBJ1-4; CDR3nt: TGTGCCAGCAGTCACCGGGCCCTATATCGGACTAATGAAAAACTGTTTTTT; CDR3aa: CASSHRALYRTNEKLFF
d_gene: -; v_gene: TRBV6-1; abundance: -; j_gene: TRBJ2-7; CDR3nt: TGTGCCAGCAGTGACCCGGGTACTCCCCCCTACGAGCAGTACTTC; CDR3aa: CASSDPGTPPYEQYF
d_gene: TRBD1; v_gene: TRBV20-1; abundance: -; j_gene: TRBJ1-1; CDR3nt: TGCAGTGCTATGACAGGGGGCATAACTGAAGCTTTCTTT; CDR3aa: CSAMTGGITEAFF
d_gene: TRBD2; v_gene: TRBV9; abundance: few; j_gene: TRBJ2-1; CDR3nt: TGTGCCAGCAGCCCACGCGCTAGCGGCGGTTACAATGAGCAGTTCTTC; CDR3aa: CASSPRASGGYNEQFF
d_gene: -; v_gene: TRBV7-9; abundance: -; j_gene: TRBJ2-7; CDR3nt: TGTGCCAGCAGCCCGGACTGGGACGGGATATCCTACGAGCAGTACTTC; CDR3aa: CASSPDWDGISYEQYF
d_gene: -; v_gene: TRBV29-1; abundance: -; j_gene: TRBJ1-2; CDR3nt: TGCAGTGTTGTTATGCGGGCAGGGGAAGGCTACACCTTC; CDR3aa: CSVVMRAGEGYTF
d_gene: -; v_gene: TRBV5-1; abundance: -; j_gene: TRBJ2-2; CDR3nt: TGCGCCAGCAGCTGGGGGTACGGGGGCACCGGGGAGCTGTTTTTT; CDR3aa: CASSWGYGGTGELFF
d_gene: TRBD1; v_gene: TRBV27; abundance: -; j_gene: TRBJ2-3; CDR3nt: TGTGCCAGCAGTTTATCCCACCCGGGACAGGGGAATACAGATACGCAGTATTTT; CDR3aa: CASSLSHPGQGNTDTQYF
d_gene: -; v_gene: TRBV15; abundance: -; j_gene: TRBJ2-1; CDR3nt: TGTGCCACCAGCAGAGGGTGGGGTAGCGGTTACAATGAGCAGTTCTTC; CDR3aa: CATSRGWGSGYNEQFF
d_gene: -; v_gene: TRBV20-1; abundance: few; j_gene: TRBJ2-3; CDR3nt: TGCAGTGCTAGAGATCTAAACAGGGAGTGGGGAGATACGCAGTATTTT; CDR3aa: CSARDLNREWGDTQYF
d_gene: TRBD2; v_gene: TRBV3-1; abundance: -; j_gene: TRBJ2-3; CDR3nt: TGTGCCAGCAGCCAAGATTCGTTAGCGGGAGGGCCCAAGGATACGCAGTATTTT; CDR3aa: CASSQDSLAGGPKDTQYF